This T cell receptor beta chain was documented in a study of graft-versus-host responses after intestinal transplantation. Study at large: Each recipient received anti-thymocyte globulin induction, then tacrolimus and steroids for about 3 years. General study findings and limits: Ileal or blood samples showed some GvH clones first, and such clones were also found in recipient marrow. The highest levels of circulating GvH clones went along with early declines in HvG clones after transplant.

Trimming took 0 bases from V and 5 from J; bases not matched to a gene: 8. Germline CDR1 and CDR2: SGDLS and YYNGEE. CDR3 size: 15 residues. Using immunoSEQ multiplex PCR, the repertoire was profiled, and TCRdb retains in-frame clones only, with some absent. Of roughly 85,000 clones detected, about 91% appear once; the ten largest clones hold about 8%. The table lists this clone with a few counts. Its antigen is unknown. This sequence was found in a human donor who was the organ donor for an intestinal transplant. Sample: unstimulated CD8+ T cells sorted from spleen or lymph node cells, taken before transplant. The V and J genes are TRBV9 and TRBJ2-7; the match to TRBD2 covers 7 bases. CDR3 loop: CASSVGSGREDEQYF. The CDR3 DNA follows: TGTGCCAGCAGCGTAGGTTCAGGGAGGGAGGACGAGCAGTACTTC.